A single sample is the source of the 32 T cell receptor beta chains below, sequenced in a study of tumor and adjacent non-tumor tissue in lung cancer. This sample's RNA came from whole unsorted tissue. A modified ARM-PCR protocol with three rounds of nested PCR amplified TCRbeta. One entry per CDR3 protein results from TCRdb running MiXCR on the multiplex PCR reads. The profile shows under 100,000 distinct CDR3 sequences, around two thirds of them singletons. Sequenced material: lung tumor tissue. The origin of the receptors is a woman aged 70-85 years with non-small cell lung cancer.

A remark on this clonotype: Sequence at one end of the junction differs from germline and may be a read error. This rearrangement joins TRBV6-5 to TRBJ1-1, with D possibly matching TRBD1 (6 bases). This CDR3 is built from 16 residues. Germline V lookup: CDR1 MNHEY, CDR2 SVGAGI. CDR3 DNA: TGTACCAGCATCCCGGGACAACTTCAGATGAACACTGAAGCTTTCTTT. It is translated as CTSIPGQLQMNTEAFF.

This clonotype was recorded many times. The J gene is TRBJ2-7, the V gene TRBV5-6; 9 positions agree with TRBD1. Germline V gene sequence: CDR1 SGHDT, CDR2 YYEEEE. The CDR3 has 14 amino acids. With 4 bases clipped from V and 5 bases from J, the junction kept 7 bases outside the gene matches. The DNA for the CDR3 is TGTGCCAGCAGCCCGGACAGGGGAACGAACGAGCAGTACTTC. This encodes CASSPDRGTNEQYF.

The J gene is TRBJ1-2, the V gene TRBV6-1; possibly TRBD1 for D (5 bases). Looked up from germline, CDR1 is MNHNS and CDR2 is SASEGT. This CDR3 region has 13 residues. The CDR3 region is CVGTKGQGDGYTF. The CDR3 DNA reads as TGTGTCGGCACGAAGGGCCAGGGTGATGGCTACACCTTC.

This clonotype was observed many times. V is TRBV5-4 and J is TRBJ2-5, with 7 bases matching TRBD1. CDR1 and CDR2 (germline): SGHNT, YYREEE (reference sequence). This CDR3 is built from 13 residues. The J segment lost 2 bases and the V segment lost 4 bases, leaving 2 bases of the junction unmatched. The CDR3 region has the DNA TGTGCCAGCAGCCTGGGACAGCAAGAGACCCAGTACTTC. Translation gives CASSLGQQETQYF. Full variable domain (remainder filled in from reference TRBV5-4 and TRBJ2-5): ETGVTQSPTHLIKTRGQQVTLRCSSQSGHNTVSWYQQALGQGPQFIFQYYREEENGRGNFPPRFSGLQFPNYSSELNVNALELDDSALYLCASSLGQQETQYFGPGTRLLVL.

To note about this clonotype: A read error may explain this, as a much larger clone is one base away. The rearrangement uses TRBV28 and TRBJ1-3; possibly TRBD1 for D (6 bases). Germline loops: CDR1 MDHEN, CDR2 SYDVKM. The CDR3 contains 15 residues. This CDR3 is CASRGARGSGDTIYF. CDR3 nucleotide sequence: TGTGCCAGCAGGGGTGCCAGGGGCTCTGGAGACACCATATATTTT.

V usage is TRBV12-3 or TRBV12-4 and J usage is TRBJ2-3; the D gene is possibly TRBD2 (5 bases). Trimming shortened V by 2 bases and J by 4 bases, and 13 bases separated the two germline ends. The CDR3 consists of 15 residues. Here the CDR3 reads CASSLLVGVSDTQYF. CDR3 in DNA: TGTGCCAGCAGTTTATTAGTGGGAGTATCAGATACGCAGTATTTT.

The count of this clonotype is one. The junction shows a germline mismatch at one end, possibly a read error. The chain uses TRBV29-1 and TRBJ2-5; D may be TRBD2 (6 bases). The CDR3 length is 14 residues. CDR1 is SQVTM, CDR2 ANQGSEA, per germline. The DNA of the CDR3 is TGCAGTGTTGACGCGCGGACGGGAGAAGAGACCCAGTACTTC. Its translation is CSVDARTGEETQYF.

In the case of this clonotype: At one end the junction does not follow the germline gene, possibly because of a read error. The genes are TRBV12-3 or TRBV12-4 and TRBJ2-5; D is uncertain. The CDR3 totals 21 residues. This chain's CDR3 is CASSLRHGSIYQPKRKETQYF. CDR3 coding DNA: TGTGCTAGCAGTCTGAGACATGGCTCGATCTACCAGCCAAAACGAAAAGAGACCCAGTACTTC.

The chain carries TRBV5-6 and TRBJ2-7; no reliable D call. The CDR3 has 14 amino acids. Germline V CDR1 and CDR2: SGHDT, YYEEEE. The ends were cut back, 0 bases at V and 4 bases at J, with 11 bases in the middle. CDR3 in DNA: TGTGCCAGCAGCTTGGACTACATTTCATACGAGCAGTACTTC. Its protein product is CASSLDYISYEQYF.

The V call is TRBV5-4, the J call TRBJ2-7, with D perhaps being TRBD1 or TRBD2 (5 bases each). This CDR3 is built from 16 residues. Trimming took 6 bases from V and 1 from J, leaving 20 bases between them. The germline gives CDR1 SGHNT, CDR2 YYREEE (reference sequence). CDR3 sequence: CASNRDPSQGSYEQYF. CDR3 in DNA: TGTGCCAGCAACCGGGACCCTTCCCAAGGGTCCTACGAGCAGTACTTC.

This clonotype has a handful of counts. Since a much larger clone is just one base distant, this may be a read error. The V and J genes are TRBV28 and TRBJ2-7; D not resolved. CDR1 is MDHEN and CDR2 is SYDVKM in the germline V gene. This CDR3 is built from 16 residues. The CDR3 reads CASSLGRAPGSYGQYF. The CDR3 DNA sequence: TGTGCCAGCAGTTTAGGGCGCGCCCCAGGTTCCTACGGGCAGTACTTC.

The chain links TRBV6-6 to TRBJ1-6; D perhaps matches TRBD1 (6 bases). The CDR3 runs to 15 residues. V was trimmed by 2 bases and J by 10 bases, leaving 15 bases between them. CDR1 MNHNY and CDR2 SVGAGI come from the germline V gene (reference sequence). Here the CDR3 DNA reads TGTGCCAGCAGTTACGACAGGACAGATAGCTCACCCCTCCACTTT. Translation: CASSYDRTDSSPLHF.

Details on this clonotype: This could be a read error, since a much larger clone is one nucleotide away. The genes are TRBV7-8 and TRBJ2-1; D uncertain. The V gene lost 5 bases and the J gene lost 4 bases, with 9 bases spanning the gap. This CDR3 has 13 residues. The germline V gene encodes CDR1 SGHVS and CDR2 FQNEAQ. The CDR3 bases are TGTGCCAGCAGCCAAGGACCGTACAATGAGCAGTTCTTC. It is translated as CASSQGPYNEQFF.

The table lists this clonotype with a few counts. One end of the junction does not line up with germline, which may come from a read error. This chain links TRBV30 with TRBJ2-6, with 13 nucleotides matching TRBD2. There are 19 residues in the CDR3. The germline gives CDR1 GTSNPN, CDR2 SVGIG (reference sequence). CDR3 nucleotide sequence: TGTGCCTGGAGTGTACGACTAGCGGGAGGCATCTCTGAGGCCAACGTCCTGACTTTC. Translating it yields CAWSVRLAGGISEANVLTF. The whole variable domain, filled in from reference TRBV30 and TRBJ2-6, reads SQTIHQWPATLVQPVGSPLSLECTVEGTSNPNLYWYRQAAGRGLQLLFYSVGIGQISSEVPQNLSASRPQDRQFILSSKKLLLSDSGFYLCAWSVRLAGGISEANVLTFGAGSRLTVL.

Details on this clonotype: An end of the junction does not agree with germline; a read error may underlie this. The chain recombines TRBV19 with TRBJ2-2, with TRBD2 identical over 8 bases. Germline V CDR1 and CDR2: LNHDA, SQIVND (reference sequence). The CDR3 is made up of 15 amino acids. Written as DNA, the CDR3 is TGTACCAGTAGTCCTAGCGGGTCGAACACCGTGGAGCTGTTTTTT. It specifies CTSSPSGSNTVELFF.

This clonotype was observed many times. The J gene is TRBJ2-4, the V gene TRBV6-1, with unresolved D. The germline gives CDR1 MNHNS, CDR2 SASEGT. V was cut by 3 bases and J by 3 bases, with 21 bases left in between. The CDR3 spans 18 residues. The CDR3 nucleotides are TGTGCCAGCAGTGAGCGTGGCGACTCCCCATTAGACAAAAACATTCAGTACTTC. Translating gives CASSERGDSPLDKNIQYF.

Points on this clonotype: Its ends do not fully match the called genes, so a read error is possible. The rearrangement uses TRBV20-1 and TRBJ2-1; weak D call: TRBD2 (6 bases). Germline V CDR1 and CDR2: DFQATT, SNEGSKA (reference sequence). CDR3 length: 15 amino acids. In nucleotides, the CDR3 is TGCAATGCTAGAGCCGGCGGGAAGGTCAACAATGAGCAGTTCTTC. It encodes CNARAGGKVNNEQFF.

Concerning this clonotype itself: The junction departs from the called germline gene at one end, perhaps through a read error. The chain has TRBV4-1 and TRBJ1-1; TRBD1 might be the D (5 bases). The CDR3 spans 12 residues. The V gene's germline CDR1 is MGHRA and CDR2 YSYEKL. For the CDR3, the DNA is TGCGCCAGTAGCCTCATTGGGACGACGGCTCTCTTT. Protein: CASSLIGTTALF.

A note on this clonotype: The missing conserved phenylalanine or tryptophan at the end of this CDR3 makes a read error likely. J is TRBJ2-7 and V is TRBV5-5; D is uncertain. CDR3 size: 15 residues. Looked up from germline, CDR1 is SGHKS and CDR2 is YYEKEE (reference sequence). Trimming stripped 0 bases from V and 4 bases from J, with 14 bases between. CDR3 in amino acids: CASSLGSRVSYEQYL. As DNA, the CDR3 is TGTGCCAGCAGCTTGGGATCACGGGTCTCGTACGAGCAGTACCTC.

To note about this clonotype: The junction does not match germline at one end; this may be a read error. The chain combines TRBV29-1 with TRBJ2-3, with TRBD2 as a possible D gene (6 bases). Germline assignment: CDR1 SQVTM and CDR2 ANQGSEA. The CDR3 has 16 amino acids. The CDR3: CSVEDNGTGPPDAHYF. The DNA of the CDR3 is TGCAGCGTTGAAGACAACGGGACTGGCCCCCCAGATGCGCACTATTTT.

This clonotype was detected only a few times. A read error may explain this, as a much larger clone is one base away. The chain couples TRBV10-2 to TRBJ1-1; TRBD1 agrees at 11 bases. Germline V gene lookup returns CDR1 WSHSY and CDR2 SAAADI. The CDR3 runs 15 residues. The CDR3 sequence is CASSEGTGGDAETFF. The CDR3 nucleotides read TGCGCCAGCAGTGAAGGGACAGGGGGTGACGCTGAAACTTTCTTT.

Concerning this clonotype: It may be a read error: a sequence one base away is much more abundant. The V gene is TRBV28, the J gene TRBJ1-2; possible D gene TRBD1, 5 bases. Germline V gene sequence: CDR1 MDHEN, CDR2 SYDVKM. The CDR3 has 12 residues. The CDR3 region is CVSSGDLYGYTF. The CDR3 region has the DNA TGTGTCAGCAGTGGGGACCTGTATGGCTACACCTTC.

V usage is TRBV5-4 and J usage is TRBJ2-7; no reliable D call. This CDR3 contains 14 residues. Germline assignment: CDR1 SGHNT and CDR2 YYREEE (reference sequence). Trimming pared 0 bases from V and 0 bases from J, leaving 7 bases between. Written as DNA, the CDR3 is TGTGCCAGCAGCTTGGATGTTGACTCCTACGAGCAGTACTTC. This sequence encodes CASSLDVDSYEQYF.

Regarding this clonotype: One end of the junction varies from germline; a read error may be responsible. In DNA, the CDR3 is TGTTCCAGCAGCGACCCCCGGGACCTCTACTCCTACAATGAGCAGTTCTTC. It specifies CSSSDPRDLYSYNEQFF. This chain uses TRBV5-6 with TRBJ2-1, with D perhaps TRBD1 or TRBD2 (5 bases each). The CDR3 has 17 amino acids. Germline values: CDR1 SGHDT, CDR2 YYEEEE.

This clonotype was detected many times. V gene TRBV7-8 combines with J gene TRBJ2-3, with TRBD1 matching over 7 bases. Germline-derived CDR1 and CDR2 are SGHVS and FQNEAQ. V lost 1 base, J lost 4 bases, and 2 bases stayed unmatched. The CDR3 length is 14 residues. The CDR3 reads CASSLVQGADTQYF. The CDR3 DNA reads as TGTGCCAGCAGCTTAGTGCAGGGGGCAGATACGCAGTATTTT.

This clonotype has a count of ten or more. The chain carries TRBV30 and TRBJ1-4; weak D call: TRBD1 (6 bases). The CDR3 length is 15 residues. V was trimmed by 1 base and J by 7 bases, leaving 16 bases between them. The germline V gene has CDR1 GTSNPN and CDR2 SVGIG (reference sequence). The CDR3 reads CAWSGNRAGVEKLFF. The CDR3 DNA reads TGTGCCTGGAGTGGGAACAGGGCAGGGGTTGAAAAACTGTTTTTT.

J is TRBJ2-5 and V is TRBV7-8; D unclear. Trimming shortened V by 4 bases and J by 4 bases, and 13 bases separated the two germline ends. Germline CDR1 SGHVS, CDR2 FQNEAQ. This CDR3 has 14 residues. CDR3 amino acids: CASSSLGMLETQYF. The CDR3 bases are TGTGCCAGCAGCTCCCTGGGGATGTTAGAGACCCAGTACTTC. Variable domain in full (rest from reference TRBV7-8 and TRBJ2-5): GAGVSQSPRYKVAKRGQDVALRCDPISGHVSLFWYQQALGQGPEFLTYFQNEAQLDKSGLPSDRFFAERPEGSVSTLKIQRTQQEDSAVYLCASSSLGMLETQYFGPGTRLLVL.

Concerning this clonotype itself: One end of the junction is discordant with germline, which a read error may explain. The J gene is TRBJ2-7, the V gene TRBV20-1, with TRBD2 as a possible D gene (6 bases). The CDR3 covers 17 residues. Looked up from germline, CDR1 is DFQATT and CDR2 is SNEGSKA (reference sequence). CDR3 DNA: TGCAGTGCCATCCCCTCTGGAGGGTATCAGGGCGTAGGTGAGCAGTGCTTC. As protein: CSAIPSGGYQGVGEQCF.

The chain recombines TRBV5-1 with TRBJ2-3; 7 positions match TRBD2. V was clipped by 4 bases and J by 2 bases; unmatched bases: 7. Germline assignment: CDR1 SGHRS and CDR2 YFSETQ. This CDR3 is built from 15 residues. CDR3 bases: TGCGCCAGCAGCCCGGGGGGAGATCACACAGATACGCAGTATTTT. The encoded protein is CASSPGGDHTDTQYF.

Concerning this clonotype: Sequence at one end of the junction differs from germline and may be a read error. This chain uses TRBV5-1 with TRBJ2-2, with 7 bases that match TRBD2. CDR3 length: 16 amino acids. Germline lookup yields CDR1 SGHRS and CDR2 YFSETQ. This CDR3 reads CASSSSRTRVTGERFF. The CDR3 nucleotides are TGCGCCAGCAGCTCATCCCGGACTAGGGTCACCGGGGAGCGGTTTTTT.

A note on this clonotype: Compared with germline, one end of the junction differs, possibly owing to a read error. The chain joins TRBV12-3 or TRBV12-4 to TRBJ2-2; D possibly corresponds to TRBD2 (6 bases). The CDR3 is made up of 16 amino acids. CDR3 sequence: CASSLANGSPTGGLFF. The CDR3 DNA sequence: TGTGCTAGCAGTTTGGCTAACGGGAGTCCCACCGGGGGGCTGTTTTTT.

Notes on this clonotype: This likely comes from a read error, as the CDR3 has no conserved phenylalanine or tryptophan at its end. The rearrangement joins TRBV29-1 to TRBJ2-3; tentative D call: TRBD2 (6 bases). Trimming cost V 7 bases and J 5 bases, with 19 bases left between them. Germline CDR1 reads SQVTM; CDR2 reads ANQGSEA. The CDR3 is 14 amino acids. The CDR3 DNA is TGCAGCGCGATTCGAGGAGGGCGAATAGATACGCAGTATTTA. Translation: CSAIRGGRIDTQYL.